This T cell receptor (beta chain) stems from a study of blood T cell repertoires in COVID-19. On the study more broadly: Samples of COVID-19 (acute and convalescent) were obtained from the United States, Italy and Spain. Sources were T cells, B-cell-depleted T cells, or PBMCs; the material itself was cDNA or gDNA.

With 3 bases removed from V and 8 bases from J, the gap between germline ends came to 5 bases. The CDR3 runs 11 residues. In germline, CDR1 is SGHAT, CDR2 FQNNGV. As handled by the study authors: Reference gene primer amplification in the assay estimated nucleated cell counts. Sequenced by immunoSEQ multiplex PCR; TCRdb stores in-frame clones only, minus some. That table gives V, J and clone size, and the DNA gave D and trimming. Seen here are about 110,000 clones, 70% to 90% observed once, and the top ten hold about 20%. This clone was recorded many times. Specimen: peripheral blood. This clonotype was obtained from an older woman with acute or convalescent COVID-19. The V and J genes are TRBV11-2 and TRBJ2-1; D uncertain. The CDR3 nucleotides read TGTGCCAGCAGCTTCCGGGATGAGCAGTTCTTC. It is translated as CASSFRDEQFF. Drawing the rest from reference TRBV11-2 and TRBJ2-1, the complete variable domain is EAGVAQSPRYKIIEKRQSVAFWCNPISGHATLYWYQQILGQGPKLLIQFQNNGVVDDSQLPKDRFSAERLKGVDSTLKIQPAKLEDSAVYLCASSFRDEQFFGPGTRLTVL.